This TCR beta chain was found in a study of T cell repertoires in cytomegalovirus infection. Study-level background: An indication of both CMV infection and matching HLA type came from public TCR beta signatures. Findings and limits, study-wide: HLA-C-restricted TCR beta clonotypes specific for CMV led the ex vivo response. Summed frequency of public TCR beta families distinguished CMV carriers with the relevant HLA.

There are many counts of this clonotype. Its antigen remains unknown. Using its own MiXCR run on the reads, TCRdb lists one record per CDR3 protein. The table has roughly 150,000 distinct CDR3 sequences, about a quarter seen once. Looked up from germline, CDR1 is SGHTA and CDR2 is FQGNSA. This CDR3 is 11 amino acids long. Trimming shortened V by 4 bases and J by 4 bases, and 5 bases separated the two germline ends. This chain connects TRBV7-2 to TRBJ2-7; D gene ambiguous. The source material was PBMCs. This TCR came from a human donor in good health (CMV status not recorded). Some clones in this sample may be carry-over from other donors' samples. CDR3 region: CASSWKYEQYF. The CDR3 nucleotides read TGTGCCAGCAGCTGGAAATACGAGCAGTACTTC.